The 21 T cell receptor beta chains presented below share a single source sample, sequenced in a study of CD8+ T cells in alopecia areata. Extracted from the samples, RNA was reverse transcribed into cDNA to serve as the sequencing template. Libraries were prepared by immunoSEQ multiplex PCR; TCRdb keeps only in-frame clonotypes and omits some of them. Among under 150,000 clones listed, around 50% were seen once. The sample consisted of NKG2D-low CD8+ T cells sorted from blood. All receptors come from a human donor with alopecia areata.

The chain couples TRBV11-2 to TRBJ1-1, with D hard to call. Germline lookup yields CDR1 SGHAT and CDR2 FQNNGV. This CDR3 region has 14 residues. Trimming pared 0 bases from V and 3 bases from J, leaving 8 bases between. The CDR3 DNA reads TGTGCCAGCAGCTTAGATCCCGGGGACACTGAAGCTTTCTTT. Its protein is CASSLDPGDTEAFF. The whole variable domain, remainder taken from reference TRBV11-2 and TRBJ1-1, is EAGVAQSPRYKIIEKRQSVAFWCNPISGHATLYWYQQILGQGPKLLIQFQNNGVVDDSQLPKDRFSAERLKGVDSTLKIQPAKLEDSAVYLCASSLDPGDTEAFFGQGTRLTVV.

This clone was seen more than once but under ten times. The rearrangement uses TRBV28 and TRBJ2-6; 8 bases agree with TRBD1. From germline, CDR1 is MDHEN and CDR2 SYDVKM. The CDR3 runs to 18 residues. The V gene end was trimmed by 3 bases and the J gene end by 0 bases; junction bases not matched to a gene: 7. The CDR3 sequence is CASSFPYRGISGANVLTF. The CDR3 DNA sequence: TGTGCCAGCAGTTTTCCCTACAGGGGGATCTCTGGGGCCAACGTCCTGACTTTC.

This chain links TRBV30 with TRBJ2-7; unclear D gene. The CDR3 runs to 12 residues. With 4 bases removed from V and 4 bases from J, the gap between germline ends came to 11 bases. The germline V gene encodes CDR1 GTSNPN and CDR2 SVGIG (reference sequence). The CDR3 spells CAWTSDVYEQYF. In DNA, the CDR3 is TGTGCCTGGACCAGCGACGTTTACGAGCAGTACTTC.

V usage is TRBV4-1 and J usage is TRBJ2-5, with a tentative D call TRBD2 (5 bases). CDR1 MGHRA and CDR2 YSYEKL come from the germline V gene. Trimming shortened V by 5 bases and J by 7 bases, and 14 bases separated the two germline ends. The CDR3 is 13 amino acids. CDR3 sequence: CASSSNGVGTQYF. As DNA, the CDR3 is TGCGCCAGCAGCTCAAACGGGGTTGGGACCCAGTACTTC.

The genes are TRBV28 and TRBJ2-1, with D possibly matching TRBD2 (5 bases). Trimming shortened V by 1 base and J by 8 bases, and 24 bases separated the two germline ends. Germline V gives CDR1 MDHEN, CDR2 SYDVKM. This CDR3 has 18 residues. As DNA, the CDR3 is TGTGCCAGCAGTTTATCCACTCAACTAGTAGGGTTCCGGGATGAGCAGTTCTTC. Protein product: CASSLSTQLVGFRDEQFF.

This chain uses TRBV27 with TRBJ2-7; 7 bases fit TRBD1. The CDR3 spans 14 residues. V was pared by 5 bases and J by 0 bases, with 4 bases of the junction left unmatched. Germline V gene data show CDR1 as MNHEY and CDR2 as SMNVEV (reference sequence). DNA for the CDR3: TGTGCCAGCAGTCTGCGACAGGGCTCCTACGAGCAGTACTTC. This sequence encodes CASSLRQGSYEQYF.

This chain uses TRBV29-1 with TRBJ1-1; 7 bases are shared with TRBD1. Germline lookup yields CDR1 SQVTM and CDR2 ANQGSEA. CDR3 length equals 17 residues. J was trimmed by 5 bases and V by 0 bases; bases with no gene match: 15. This chain's CDR3 is CSVEDNPRQGRGTEAFF. DNA for the CDR3: TGCAGCGTTGAAGATAATCCCCGACAGGGCCGGGGGACTGAAGCTTTCTTT.

The V and J genes are TRBV30 and TRBJ2-5; D gene ambiguous. The J call may be wrong; the DNA end is better matched by TRBJ2-7. CDR1 and CDR2 (germline): GTSNPN, SVGIG (reference sequence). The CDR3 is 10 residues long. CDR3 protein: CAWSGNEQYF. CDR3 nucleotides: TGTGCCTGGAGTGGGAACGAGCAGTACTTC.

This chain links TRBV29-1 with TRBJ2-1; no clear D. Trimming removed 8 bases at V and 8 bases at J, with 10 bases between. CDR3 length: 10 residues. The germline V gene has CDR1 SQVTM and CDR2 ANQGSEA. The DNA for the CDR3 is TGCAGCACCTTGGCCCATGAGCAGTTCTTC. The encoded protein is CSTLAHEQFF.

In its sample, this clone was seen a few times. This sequence joins TRBV11-2 and TRBJ2-3; D possibly uses TRBD1 or TRBD2 (5 bases each). The length of the CDR3 is 15 residues. Trimming left V 5 bases short and J 2 bases short, with 14 bases between. Germline CDR1 and CDR2: SGHAT and FQNNGV. DNA for the CDR3: TGTGCCAGCAGCACAAGCAGGGACCCCACAGATACGCAGTATTTT. Its protein product is CASSTSRDPTDTQYF.

The DNA of the CDR3 is TGCAGCGTTGCTGGCTGGGCTGGAAACACCATATATTTT. Amino acids: CSVAGWAGNTIYF. The chain uses TRBV29-1 and TRBJ1-3, with D unclear. Germline lookup yields CDR1 SQVTM and CDR2 ANQGSEA. This CDR3 spans 13 amino acids. V lost 4 bases to trimming and J lost 2 bases, with 9 bases between them. Full variable domain (outside the CDR3, taken from reference TRBV29-1 and TRBJ1-3): SAVISQKPSRDICQRGTSLTIQCQVDSQVTMMFWYRQQPGQSLTLIATANQGSEATYESGFVIDKFPISRPNLTFSTLTVSNMSPEDSSIYLCSVAGWAGNTIYFGEGSWLTVV.

The chain links TRBV27 to TRBJ2-1; no clear D gene. Trimming took off 2 bases at V and 3 bases at J, with 5 bases between the two ends. In germline, CDR1 is MNHEY, CDR2 SMNVEV (reference sequence). This CDR3 is built from 13 residues. Written as DNA, the CDR3 is TGTGCCAGCAGTTTAACAGACTACAATGAGCAGTTCTTC. Translated, it gives CASSLTDYNEQFF.

This chain joins TRBV9 and TRBJ1-2; D gene unclear. In germline, CDR1 is SGDLS, CDR2 YYNGEE. The CDR3 runs 12 residues. The V end was cut by 3 bases, the J end by 4 bases, with 7 bases between. CDR3 residues: CASSDGSYGYTF. Written as DNA, the CDR3 is TGTGCCAGCAGCGATGGGTCCTATGGCTACACCTTC.

This clone was seen just once. The rearrangement links TRBV27 to TRBJ2-5, with D hard to call. Deletions cut 7 bases from V and 5 bases from J, with 8 bases between. This CDR3 spans 11 amino acids. Germline V lookup: CDR1 MNHEY, CDR2 SMNVEV (reference sequence). The CDR3 region is CASILGETQYF. The DNA of the CDR3 is TGTGCCAGCATCTTAGGGGAGACCCAGTACTTC.

This clone came up once. The V and J genes are TRBV5-1 and TRBJ2-1, with D tentatively TRBD2 (5 bases). Per the germline V gene, CDR1 is SGHRS and CDR2 is YFSETQ. V dropped 4 bases and J dropped 6 bases, with 17 bases sitting between them. The CDR3 is 15 residues long. The CDR3 loop is CASSPEAGPTNEQFF. Here the CDR3 DNA reads TGCGCCAGCAGCCCGGAGGCGGGTCCCACCAATGAGCAGTTCTTC.

This sequence joins TRBV30 and TRBJ1-1, with a weak D call TRBD1 (5 bases). The CDR3 extends over 12 amino acids. With 7 bases removed from V and 6 bases from J, the gap between germline ends came to 15 bases. Germline-derived CDR1 and CDR2 are GTSNPN and SVGIG (reference sequence). CDR3 DNA: TGTGCCTTGGAGTCGAGGGGCCCTGAAGCTTTCTTT. Protein product: CALESRGPEAFF.

The chain joins TRBV15 to TRBJ2-1; no definite D call. V lost 5 bases and J lost 10, with 15 bases in between. The CDR3 contains 13 residues. CDR1 is LNHNV and CDR2 is YYDKDF in the germline V gene (reference sequence). As DNA, the CDR3 is TGTGCCACCAGCGCCCCGGGCCCCGAGGAGCAGTTCTTC. Translation: CATSAPGPEEQFF.

The chain couples TRBV30 to TRBJ1-2; D is unclear. This CDR3 contains 13 residues. V shed 0 bases and J shed 4 bases, with 9 bases lying between them. Germline assignment: CDR1 GTSNPN and CDR2 SVGIG (reference sequence). The CDR3 sequence is CAWSVGQTYGYTF. In DNA form, the CDR3 reads TGTGCCTGGAGTGTCGGGCAGACCTATGGCTACACCTTC.

This clone was recorded a few times. This rearrangement joins TRBV29-1 to TRBJ2-7, with TRBD2 matching 11 bases. Per germline, CDR1 SQVTM and CDR2 ANQGSEA. The CDR3 spans 13 residues. V gave up 6 bases and J gave up 0 bases; unmatched junction bases: 1. This CDR3 reads CSVLAGDSYEQYF. Here the CDR3 DNA reads TGCAGCGTACTAGCGGGAGACTCCTACGAGCAGTACTTC.

This clone was observed a handful of times. The CDR3 spells CAWSEGQGEQYF. The CDR3 DNA follows: TGTGCCTGGAGTGAAGGACAGGGCGAGCAGTACTTC. The chain combines TRBV30 with TRBJ2-7; 8 nucleotides match TRBD1. Germline CDR1 reads GTSNPN; CDR2 reads SVGIG (reference sequence). The V gene end was trimmed by 1 base and the J gene end by 6 bases; junction bases not matched to a gene: 2. The CDR3 length is 12 residues.

The chain is built from TRBV20-1 and TRBJ2-7; D is perhaps TRBD1 (6 bases). Germline V CDR1 and CDR2: DFQATT, SNEGSKA (reference sequence). V lost 4 bases, J lost 4 bases, and 8 bases lay in between. The CDR3 length is 11 residues. CDR3 DNA: TGCAGTGCTAAAGGGGGTTACGAGCAGTACTTC. Its translation: CSAKGGYEQYF.